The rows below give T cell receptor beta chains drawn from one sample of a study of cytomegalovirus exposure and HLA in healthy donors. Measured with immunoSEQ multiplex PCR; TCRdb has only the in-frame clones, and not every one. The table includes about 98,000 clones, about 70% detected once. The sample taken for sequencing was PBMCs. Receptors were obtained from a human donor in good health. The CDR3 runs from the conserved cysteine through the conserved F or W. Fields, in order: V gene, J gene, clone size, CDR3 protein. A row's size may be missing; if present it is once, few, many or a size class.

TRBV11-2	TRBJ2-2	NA	CASSPRTGNTGELFF
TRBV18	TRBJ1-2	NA	CASSQGMRSYTF
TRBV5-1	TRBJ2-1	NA	CASSLAGVYNEQFF
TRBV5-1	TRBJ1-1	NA	CASSARQGRDTEAFF
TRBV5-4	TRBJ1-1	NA	CASSFFRAVNTEAFF
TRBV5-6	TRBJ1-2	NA	CASSLQGNYGYTF
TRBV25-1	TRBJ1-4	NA	CASSESRGMGEKLFF
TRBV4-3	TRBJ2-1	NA	CASSQGGGNEQFF
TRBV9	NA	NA	CASSTGSRTSYEQYF
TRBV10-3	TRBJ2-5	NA	CAISKGLAGEETQYF
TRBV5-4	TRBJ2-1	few	CASSLIQGGNEQFF
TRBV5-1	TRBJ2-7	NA	CASSLASGGGREQYF
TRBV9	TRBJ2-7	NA	CASSVSGTDSYEQYF
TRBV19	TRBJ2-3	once	CASSSWTSPNTDTQYF
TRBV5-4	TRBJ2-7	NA	CASSSPLAGEYEQYF
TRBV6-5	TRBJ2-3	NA	CASSRTGASTDTQYF
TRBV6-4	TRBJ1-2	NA	CASSDRRDRVGLGYTF
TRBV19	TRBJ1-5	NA	CASSLLGKPQHF
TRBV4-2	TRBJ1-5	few	CASRRDRDSNQPQHF
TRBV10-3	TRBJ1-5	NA	CAISDPGTGVLNQPQHF
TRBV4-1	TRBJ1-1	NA	CASSQPTGGFTEAFF
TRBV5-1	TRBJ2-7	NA	CASSLDAGVDYEQYF